The rows below give T cell receptor beta chains drawn from one sample of a study of T cell repertoires in cytomegalovirus infection. Using its own MiXCR run on the reads, TCRdb lists one record per CDR3 protein. The sample lists 160,000 or so distinct CDR3 sequences; roughly 18% were seen once. The sample comprised CD8+ T cells from PBMCs. The receptors originated from a human donor in good health (CMV status not recorded). Some clones in this sample may be carry-over from other donors' samples. CDR3s include the opening cysteine and the closing phenylalanine or tryptophan. A D gene is named only where the DNA matches it firmly. The size of a clone is reported for some rows only, either as once, few or many, or as a class for expanded clones.

D gene,J gene,clone size,V gene,CDR3 DNA,CDR3 protein
TRBD1,TRBJ1-1,few,TRBV7-9,TGTGCCAGCAGCGATCCTCGGACAGGGCCTAACACTGAAGCTTTCTTT,CASSDPRTGPNTEAFF
TRBD1,TRBJ2-7,few,TRBV6-6,TGTGCCAGCAGTTTTAAACCCAGTTGGGACAGGGGCCTTCCAGACTCCTACGAGCAGTACTTC,CASSFKPSWDRGLPDSYEQYF
NA,TRBJ2-7,NA,TRBV5-4,TGTGCCAGCAGCTTGGGACCTCATAGGTACTTC,CASSLGPHRYF
TRBD1,TRBJ2-5,NA,TRBV11-2,TGTGCCAGCCTCCAGGGGGAAGAGACCCAGTACTTC,CASLQGEETQYF
TRBD1,TRBJ1-2,NA,TRBV5-4,TGTGCCAGCAGCTTGGCAGGGACAGGGGACTTTAACTATGGCTACACCTTC,CASSLAGTGDFNYGYTF
NA,TRBJ2-2,NA,TRBV12-3/TRBV12-4,TGTGCCAGCAGTTCCCCCGGGACTCGAACCACCGGGGAGCTGTTTTTT,CASSSPGTRTTGELFF
TRBD1,TRBJ2-1,NA,TRBV4-2,TGTGCCAGCAGCCAGAGCCGAGAGGACAGGGGCCCCTACAATGAGCAGTTCTTC,CASSQSREDRGPYNEQFF
NA,TRBJ2-2,NA,TRBV28,TGTGCCAGCAGTTCCTCGGTTACCGGGGAGCTGTTTTTT,CASSSSVTGELFF
TRBD2,TRBJ2-2,NA,TRBV7-9,TGTGCCAGCAGCTTAGTACACTTCGGGGGGTCCACCGGGGAGCTGTTTTTT,CASSLVHFGGSTGELFF
NA,TRBJ1-1,NA,TRBV11-2,TGTGCCAGCAGCACGCTTGGGGGGAACACTGAAGCTTTCTTT,CASSTLGGNTEAFF
NA,TRBJ2-7,NA,TRBV7-8,TGTGCCAGCAGCTTAGCGGCCTTCTACGAGCAGTACTTC,CASSLAAFYEQYF
NA,TRBJ2-1,few,TRBV6-2/TRBV6-3,TGTGCCAGCAGTTACGAAAGGGCCATTAGCAATGAGCAGTTCTTC,CASSYERAISNEQFF
NA,TRBJ2-5,many,TRBV7-2,TGTGCCAGCAGCTTAAGGAGTGGGCCTGCGGGGGAGACCCAGTACTTC,CASSLRSGPAGETQYF
TRBD2,TRBJ2-5,NA,TRBV7-9,TGTGCCAGCAGCTCCGGTGGGACTAGCGGATTACAAGAGACCCAGTACTTC,CASSSGGTSGLQETQYF
NA,TRBJ2-2,NA,TRBV7-2,TGTGCCAGCAGCTTAGTGTTGCGGGCGAACACCGGGGAGCTGTTTTTT,CASSLVLRANTGELFF
TRBD2,TRBJ2-5,few,TRBV7-8,TGTGCCAGCAGCTCCTGGGAGGGAAAAGAGACCCAGTACTTC,CASSSWEGKETQYF
NA,TRBJ2-1,NA,TRBV7-9,TGTGCCAGCAGCTTAAAGGGGGCCCGGGAGGGCCTGAACAATGAGCAGTTCTTC,CASSLKGAREGLNNEQFF
TRBD1,TRBJ1-1,few,TRBV19,TGTGCCAGTAGGAGGGGACAGGGCCGCACTGAAGCTTTCTTT,CASRRGQGRTEAFF
NA,TRBJ2-7,many,TRBV7-2,TGTGCCAGCAGCTCAAGGGTATCCTACGAGCAGTACTTC,CASSSRVSYEQYF
NA,TRBJ1-2,NA,TRBV20-1,TGCAGTGCTAGAGAGGGCGCGGTGGATATAAGCTACACCTTC,CSAREGAVDISYTF
NA,TRBJ2-1,NA,TRBV7-8,TGTGCCAGCAGCTACGACTCTGTACTGCCGGGATACAATGAGCAGTTCTTC,CASSYDSVLPGYNEQFF